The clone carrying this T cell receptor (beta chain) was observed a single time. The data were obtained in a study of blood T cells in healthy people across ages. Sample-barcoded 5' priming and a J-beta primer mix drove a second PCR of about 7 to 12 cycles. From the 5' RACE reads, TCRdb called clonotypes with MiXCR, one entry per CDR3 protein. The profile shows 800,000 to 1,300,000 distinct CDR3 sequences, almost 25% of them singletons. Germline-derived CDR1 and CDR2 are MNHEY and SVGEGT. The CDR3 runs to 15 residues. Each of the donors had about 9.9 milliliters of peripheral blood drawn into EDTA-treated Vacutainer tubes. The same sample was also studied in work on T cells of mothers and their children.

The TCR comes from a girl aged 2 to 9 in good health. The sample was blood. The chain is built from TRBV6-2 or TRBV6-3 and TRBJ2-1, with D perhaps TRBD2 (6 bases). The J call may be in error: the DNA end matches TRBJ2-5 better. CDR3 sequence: CASSYGASDLETQYF. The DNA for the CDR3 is TGTGCCAGCAGTTACGGGGCTAGCGATCTGGAGACCCAGTACTTC.